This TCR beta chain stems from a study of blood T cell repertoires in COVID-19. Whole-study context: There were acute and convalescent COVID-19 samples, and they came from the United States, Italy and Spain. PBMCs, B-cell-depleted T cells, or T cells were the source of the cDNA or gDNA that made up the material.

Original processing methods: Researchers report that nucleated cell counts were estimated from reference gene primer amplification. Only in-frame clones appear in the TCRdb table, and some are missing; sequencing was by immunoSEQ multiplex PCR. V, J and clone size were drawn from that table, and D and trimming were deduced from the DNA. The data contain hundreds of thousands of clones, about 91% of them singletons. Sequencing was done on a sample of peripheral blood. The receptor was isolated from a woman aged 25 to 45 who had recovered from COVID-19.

The CDR3 sequence: CASSRQGGWGGYTF. The CDR3 DNA is TGTGCCAGCAGTCGACAGGGAGGCTGGGGTGGCTACACCTTC. J is TRBJ1-2 and V is TRBV6-5; 7 bases are a match to TRBD1. CDR1 and CDR2 (germline): MNHEY, SVGAGI. This CDR3 is built from 14 residues. Losses at the gene ends were 5 bases for V and 7 bases for J; bases not matched to a gene: 10.